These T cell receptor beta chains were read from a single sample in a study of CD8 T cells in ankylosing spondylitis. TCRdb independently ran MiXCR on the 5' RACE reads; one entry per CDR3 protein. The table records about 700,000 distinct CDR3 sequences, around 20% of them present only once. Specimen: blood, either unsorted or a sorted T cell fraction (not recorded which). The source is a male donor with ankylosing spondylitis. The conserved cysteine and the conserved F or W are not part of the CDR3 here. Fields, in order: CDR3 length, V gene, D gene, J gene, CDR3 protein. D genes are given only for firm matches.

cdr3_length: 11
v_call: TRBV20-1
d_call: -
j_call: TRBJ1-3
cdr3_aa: SASYRERNTIY

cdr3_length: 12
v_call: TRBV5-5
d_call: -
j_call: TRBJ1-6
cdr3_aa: ASSWGGGNSPLH

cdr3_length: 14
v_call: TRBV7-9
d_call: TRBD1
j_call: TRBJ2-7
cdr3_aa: ASSPDRDRGSYEQY

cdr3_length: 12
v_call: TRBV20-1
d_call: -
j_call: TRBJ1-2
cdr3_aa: SATRPGHLYGYT

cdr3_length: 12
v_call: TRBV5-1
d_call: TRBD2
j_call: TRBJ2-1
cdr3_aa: ASSSTSRNNEQF

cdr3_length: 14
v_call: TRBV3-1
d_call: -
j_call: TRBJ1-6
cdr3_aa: ASSQGSIVGSSALH

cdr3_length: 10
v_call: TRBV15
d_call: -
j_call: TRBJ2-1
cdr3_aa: ATSTRGNEQF

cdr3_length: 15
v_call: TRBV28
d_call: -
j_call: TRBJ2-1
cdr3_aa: ASSLGQPIGSYNEQF

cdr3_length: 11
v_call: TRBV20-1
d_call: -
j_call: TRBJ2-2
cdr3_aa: SAREANTGELF

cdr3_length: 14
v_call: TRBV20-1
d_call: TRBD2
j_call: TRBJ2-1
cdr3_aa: SARTSGGIIYNEQF

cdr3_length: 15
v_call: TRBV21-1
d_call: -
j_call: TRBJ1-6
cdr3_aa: ASSPGAGGKNNSPLH

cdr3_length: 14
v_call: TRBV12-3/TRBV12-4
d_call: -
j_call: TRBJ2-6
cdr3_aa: ASTLGQGSGANVLT

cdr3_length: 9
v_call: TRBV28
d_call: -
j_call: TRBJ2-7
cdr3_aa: ASSLWNEQY

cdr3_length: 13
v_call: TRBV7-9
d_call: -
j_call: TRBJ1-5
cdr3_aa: ASSLVGVGSQPQH

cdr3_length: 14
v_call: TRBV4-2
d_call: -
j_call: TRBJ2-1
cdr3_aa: ASSQEGTGAYNEQF

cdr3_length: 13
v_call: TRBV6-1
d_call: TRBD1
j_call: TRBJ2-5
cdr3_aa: ASSASDRVSETQY

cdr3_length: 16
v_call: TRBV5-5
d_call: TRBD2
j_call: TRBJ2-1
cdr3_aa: ASSWTSGSGHSYNEQF

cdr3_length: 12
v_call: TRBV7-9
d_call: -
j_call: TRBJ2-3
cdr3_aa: ASSDRTSTDTQY

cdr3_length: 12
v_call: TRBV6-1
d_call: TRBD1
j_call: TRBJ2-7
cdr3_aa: ASSDPQGATEQY

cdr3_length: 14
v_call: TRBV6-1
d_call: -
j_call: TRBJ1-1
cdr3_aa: ASSEPSSAMNTEAF

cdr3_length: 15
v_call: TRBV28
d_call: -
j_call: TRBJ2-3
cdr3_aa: ASSPYSLGGDTDTQY

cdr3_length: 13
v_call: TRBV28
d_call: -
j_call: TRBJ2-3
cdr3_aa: ASSFNGGSSDTQY

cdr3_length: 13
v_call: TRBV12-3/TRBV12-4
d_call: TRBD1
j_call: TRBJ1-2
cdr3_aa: ASSLAGQPWGGYT

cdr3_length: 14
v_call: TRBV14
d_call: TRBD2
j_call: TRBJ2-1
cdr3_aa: ASSRGTSGRAAEQF

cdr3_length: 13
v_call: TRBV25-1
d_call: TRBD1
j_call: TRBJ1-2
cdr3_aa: ASSKTGQGPSGYT

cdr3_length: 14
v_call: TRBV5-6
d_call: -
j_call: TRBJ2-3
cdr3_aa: ASSPFGRLGTDTQY

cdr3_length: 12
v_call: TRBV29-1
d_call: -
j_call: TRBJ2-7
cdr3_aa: SVYGDTGRYEQY

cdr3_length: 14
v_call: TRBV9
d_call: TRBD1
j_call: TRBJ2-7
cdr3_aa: ASSPFPGQLTYEQY

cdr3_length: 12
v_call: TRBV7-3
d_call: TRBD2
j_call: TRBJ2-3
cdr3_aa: ASSLTGREDTQY